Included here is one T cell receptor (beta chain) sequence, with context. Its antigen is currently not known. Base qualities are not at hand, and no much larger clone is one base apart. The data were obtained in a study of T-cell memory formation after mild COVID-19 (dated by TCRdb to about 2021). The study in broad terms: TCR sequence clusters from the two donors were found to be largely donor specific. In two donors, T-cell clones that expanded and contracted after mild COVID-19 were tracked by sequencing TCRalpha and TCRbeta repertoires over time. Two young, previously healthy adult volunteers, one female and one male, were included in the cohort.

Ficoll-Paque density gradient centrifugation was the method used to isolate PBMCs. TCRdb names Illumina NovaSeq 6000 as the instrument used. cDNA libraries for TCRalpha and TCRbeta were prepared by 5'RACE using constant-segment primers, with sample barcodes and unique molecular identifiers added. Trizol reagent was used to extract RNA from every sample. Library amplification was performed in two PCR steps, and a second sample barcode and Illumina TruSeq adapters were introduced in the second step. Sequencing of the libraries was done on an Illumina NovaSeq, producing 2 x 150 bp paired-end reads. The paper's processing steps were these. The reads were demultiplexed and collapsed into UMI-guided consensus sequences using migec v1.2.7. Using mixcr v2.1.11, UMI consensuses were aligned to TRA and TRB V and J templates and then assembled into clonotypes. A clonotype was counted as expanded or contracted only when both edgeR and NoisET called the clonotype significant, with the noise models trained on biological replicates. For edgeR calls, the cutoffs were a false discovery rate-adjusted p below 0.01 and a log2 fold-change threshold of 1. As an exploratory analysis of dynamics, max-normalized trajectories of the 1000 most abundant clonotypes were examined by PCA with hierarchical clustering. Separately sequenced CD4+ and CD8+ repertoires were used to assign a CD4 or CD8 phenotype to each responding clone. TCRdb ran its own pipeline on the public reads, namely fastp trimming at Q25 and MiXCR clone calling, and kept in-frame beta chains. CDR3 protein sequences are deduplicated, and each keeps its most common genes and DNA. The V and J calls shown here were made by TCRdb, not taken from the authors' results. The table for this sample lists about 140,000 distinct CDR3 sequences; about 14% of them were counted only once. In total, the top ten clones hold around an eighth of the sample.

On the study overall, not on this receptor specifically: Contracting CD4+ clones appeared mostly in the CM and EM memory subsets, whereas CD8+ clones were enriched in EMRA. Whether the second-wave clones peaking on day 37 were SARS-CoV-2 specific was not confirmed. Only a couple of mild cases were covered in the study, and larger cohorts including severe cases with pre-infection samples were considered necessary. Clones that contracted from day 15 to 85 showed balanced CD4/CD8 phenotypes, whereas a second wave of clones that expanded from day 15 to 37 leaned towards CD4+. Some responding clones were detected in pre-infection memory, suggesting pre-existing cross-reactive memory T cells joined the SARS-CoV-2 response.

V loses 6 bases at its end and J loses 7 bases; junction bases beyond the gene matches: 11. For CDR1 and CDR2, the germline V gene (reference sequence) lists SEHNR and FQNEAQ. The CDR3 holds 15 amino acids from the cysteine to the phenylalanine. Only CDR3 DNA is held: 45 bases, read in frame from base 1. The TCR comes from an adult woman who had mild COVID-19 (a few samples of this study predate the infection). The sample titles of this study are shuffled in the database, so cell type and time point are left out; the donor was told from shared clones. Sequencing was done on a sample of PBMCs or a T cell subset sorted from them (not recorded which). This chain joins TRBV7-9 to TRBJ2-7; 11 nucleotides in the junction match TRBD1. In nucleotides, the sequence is TGTGCCAGCAGTTTCCTAGGACAGGGGGCTCGGGAGCAGTACTTC. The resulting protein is CASSFLGQGAREQYF.